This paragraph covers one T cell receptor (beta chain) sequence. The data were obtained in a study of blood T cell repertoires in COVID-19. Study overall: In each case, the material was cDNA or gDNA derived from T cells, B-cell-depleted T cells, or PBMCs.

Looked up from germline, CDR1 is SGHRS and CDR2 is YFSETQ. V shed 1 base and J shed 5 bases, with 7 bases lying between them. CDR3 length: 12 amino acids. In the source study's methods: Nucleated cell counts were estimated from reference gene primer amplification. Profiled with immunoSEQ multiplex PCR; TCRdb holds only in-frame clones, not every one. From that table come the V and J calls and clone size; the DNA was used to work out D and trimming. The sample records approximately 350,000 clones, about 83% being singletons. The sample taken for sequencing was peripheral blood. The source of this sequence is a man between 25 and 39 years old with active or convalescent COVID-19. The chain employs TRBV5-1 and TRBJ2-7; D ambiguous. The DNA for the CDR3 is TGCGCCAGCAGCTTGTTGGGCGACGAGCAGTACTTC. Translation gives CASSLLGDEQYF.